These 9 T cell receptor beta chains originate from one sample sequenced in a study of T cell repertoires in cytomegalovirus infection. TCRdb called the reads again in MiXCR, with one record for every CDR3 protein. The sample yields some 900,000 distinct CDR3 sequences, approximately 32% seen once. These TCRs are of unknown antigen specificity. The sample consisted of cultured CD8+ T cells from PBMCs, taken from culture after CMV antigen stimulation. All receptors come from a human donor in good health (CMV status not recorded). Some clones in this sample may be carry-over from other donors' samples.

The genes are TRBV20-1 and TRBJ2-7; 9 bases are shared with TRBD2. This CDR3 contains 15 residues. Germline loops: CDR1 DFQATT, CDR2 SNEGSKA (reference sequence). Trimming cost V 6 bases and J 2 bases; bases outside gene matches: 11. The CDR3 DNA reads TGCAGTGCAGAACCCGGGACTAGCCAACCCTACGAGCAGTACTTC. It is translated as CSAEPGTSQPYEQYF.

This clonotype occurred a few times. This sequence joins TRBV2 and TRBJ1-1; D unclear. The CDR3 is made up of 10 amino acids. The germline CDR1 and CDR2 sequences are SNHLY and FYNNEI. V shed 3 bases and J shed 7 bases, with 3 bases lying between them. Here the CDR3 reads CASSEIEAFF. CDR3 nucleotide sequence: TGTGCCAGCAGTGAGATTGAAGCTTTCTTT.

CDR3 in DNA: TGTGCCAGTAGTATAGTATTACGGGGGGCCAAAAACATTCAGTACTTC. Translated, it gives CASSIVLRGAKNIQYF. The chain is built from TRBV19 and TRBJ2-4, with D possibly being TRBD2 (6 bases). CDR1 and CDR2 from the germline V gene are LNHDA and SQIVND (reference sequence). Deletions cut 1 base from V and 1 base from J, with 11 bases between. This CDR3 contains 16 residues.

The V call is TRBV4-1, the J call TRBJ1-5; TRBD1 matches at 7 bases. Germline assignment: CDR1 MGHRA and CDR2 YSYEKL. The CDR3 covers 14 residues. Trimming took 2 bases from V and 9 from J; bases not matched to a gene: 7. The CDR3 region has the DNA TGCGCCAGCAGCCAATACAGGGGCCTAGGGCCCCAGCATTTT. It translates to CASSQYRGLGPQHF.

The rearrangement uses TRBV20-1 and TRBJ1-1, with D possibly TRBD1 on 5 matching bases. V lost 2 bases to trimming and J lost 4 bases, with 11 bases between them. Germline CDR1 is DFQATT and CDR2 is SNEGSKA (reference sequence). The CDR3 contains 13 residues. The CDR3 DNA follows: TGCAGTGCTAGAAGGTCAGGGTTCACTGAAGCTTTCTTT. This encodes CSARRSGFTEAFF.

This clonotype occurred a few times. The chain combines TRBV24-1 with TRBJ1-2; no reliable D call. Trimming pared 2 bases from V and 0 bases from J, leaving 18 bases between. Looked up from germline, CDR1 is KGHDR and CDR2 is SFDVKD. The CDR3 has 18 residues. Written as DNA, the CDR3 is TGTGCCACCAGTGATTCCGGGTCTATCTTTTCGACTAACTATGGCTACACCTTC. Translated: CATSDSGSIFSTNYGYTF.

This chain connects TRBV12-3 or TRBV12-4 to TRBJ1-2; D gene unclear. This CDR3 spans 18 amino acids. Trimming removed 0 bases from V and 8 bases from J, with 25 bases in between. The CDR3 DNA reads TGTGCCAGCAGTTTAGCGCGGGCCATTACCACAGAGTTAGGGGGCTACACCTTC. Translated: CASSLARAITTELGGYTF.

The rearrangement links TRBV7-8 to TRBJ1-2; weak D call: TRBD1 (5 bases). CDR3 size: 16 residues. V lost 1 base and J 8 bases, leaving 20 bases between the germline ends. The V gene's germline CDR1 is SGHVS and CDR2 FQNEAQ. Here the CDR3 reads CASSLGVYRREEGYTF. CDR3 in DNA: TGTGCCAGCAGCTTAGGAGTATACAGGCGGGAAGAGGGCTACACCTTC.

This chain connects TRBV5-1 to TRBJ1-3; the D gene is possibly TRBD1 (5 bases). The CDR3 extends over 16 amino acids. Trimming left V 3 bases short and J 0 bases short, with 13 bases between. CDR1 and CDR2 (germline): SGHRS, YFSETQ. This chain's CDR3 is CASSSRTGDSGNTIYF. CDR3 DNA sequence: TGCGCCAGCAGCTCCAGGACGGGGGACTCTGGAAACACCATATATTTT.